This entry lists 8 T cell receptor beta chains sequenced from one sample in a study of blood T cell repertoires in COVID-19. Libraries were prepared by immunoSEQ multiplex PCR; TCRdb keeps only in-frame clonotypes and omits some of them. The sample yields roughly 150,000 clones, about 80% seen once. Material for sequencing was peripheral blood. These receptors all come from a man aged 55 to 70 with acute or convalescent COVID-19.

V and J are TRBV5-4 and TRBJ2-1; D possibly corresponds to TRBD1 (6 bases). The CDR3 spans 14 residues. V was cut by 1 base and J by 2 bases, with 7 bases left in between. CDR1 and CDR2 from the germline V gene are SGHNT and YYREEE (reference sequence). Written as DNA, the CDR3 is TGTGCCAGCAGCTTGACAGGGACCTACAATGAGCAGTTCTTC. This codes for CASSLTGTYNEQFF.

V gene TRBV27 combines with J gene TRBJ2-7; D is perhaps TRBD1 (6 bases). The CDR3 runs 13 residues. Per germline, CDR1 MNHEY and CDR2 SMNVEV (reference sequence). V dropped 4 bases and J dropped 7 bases, with 14 bases sitting between them. The CDR3 bases are TGTGCCAGCAGTTCCACAGGGCGGAGGGAGCAGTACTTC. This codes for CASSSTGRREQYF.

V and J are TRBV7-3 and TRBJ2-6, with TRBD2 identical over 13 bases. Germline V CDR1 and CDR2: SGHTA, FQGTGA. The CDR3 runs 19 residues. The V gene end was trimmed by 5 bases and the J gene end by 0 bases; junction bases not matched to a gene: 7. The CDR3 is CASSPQGLAGPSGANVLTF. CDR3 coding DNA: TGTGCCAGCAGCCCTCAGGGACTAGCGGGACCCTCTGGGGCCAACGTCCTGACTTTC.

With respect to this clone: A read error may produce the germline difference seen at one junction end. This sequence joins TRBV2 and TRBJ1-2; D might be TRBD1 (5 bases). The CDR3 contains 11 residues. The germline V gene encodes CDR1 SNHLY and CDR2 FYNNEI. The CDR3 DNA is TGTGCCAGCAGTCAGATGGGGCAGAAGAACTTC. The encoded protein is CASSQMGQKNF.

This rearrangement joins TRBV27 to TRBJ1-1; 7 nucleotides agree with TRBD1. CDR1 is MNHEY and CDR2 is SMNVEV in the germline V gene (reference sequence). This CDR3 has 15 residues. The J segment lost 1 base and the V segment lost 5 bases, leaving 7 bases of the junction unmatched. In DNA form, the CDR3 reads TGTGCCAGCAGTCCCCTGACAGGGCCGAACACTGAAGCTTTCTTT. Translation gives CASSPLTGPNTEAFF.

The chain combines TRBV28 with TRBJ1-4, with 7 bases lining up with TRBD1. This CDR3 has 14 amino acids. The V gene end was trimmed by 4 bases and the J gene end by 7 bases; junction bases not matched to a gene: 6. CDR1 and CDR2 (germline): MDHEN, SYDVKM. The CDR3 DNA is TGTGCCAGCAGTTCATCAGGGGGTTTTGAAAAACTGTTTTTT. As protein: CASSSSGGFEKLFF.

The chain combines TRBV27 with TRBJ2-1, with TRBD2 matching 12 bases. Germline CDR1 MNHEY, CDR2 SMNVEV (reference sequence). Trimming cost V 3 bases and J 4 bases; bases outside gene matches: 4. This CDR3 has 16 amino acids. The chain's CDR3 is CASSFALAGGYNEQFF. CDR3 nucleotide sequence: TGTGCCAGCAGTTTCGCACTAGCGGGGGGATACAATGAGCAGTTCTTC.

This chain connects TRBV7-3 to TRBJ2-2, with unresolved D. V was cut by 5 bases and J by 0 bases, with 4 bases left in between. The CDR3 has 13 residues. The germline CDR1 and CDR2 sequences are SGHTA and FQGTGA. This chain's CDR3 is CASSTSNTGELFF. The DNA of the CDR3 is TGTGCCAGCAGCACTTCGAACACCGGGGAGCTGTTTTTT.